The rows below give T cell receptor beta chains drawn from one sample of a study of early T cells in non-severe SARS-CoV-2 infection. TCRdb called the 5' RACE reads again in MiXCR, with one record for every CDR3 protein. The sample lists tens of thousands of distinct CDR3 sequences; approximately 12% were seen once. Source material: whole blood. These receptors all come from an adult who was a healthcare worker with PCR-confirmed SARS-CoV-2 infection or an uninfected control (not recorded which). The CDR3 runs from the conserved cysteine through the conserved F or W. D genes are given only for firm matches. Expanded clones are given a class, and other clones once, few, many or no size at all.

d_call j_call clone_size v_call cdr3_nt cdr3_aa
- TRBJ1-5 few TRBV7-2 TGTGCCAGCAGCCATATCTCGGGGGCCGGCAATCAGCCCCAGCATTTT CASSHISGAGNQPQHF
- TRBJ2-1 few TRBV5-1 TGCGCCAGCAGCTCCCGCCCCTCACTTAACAATGAGCAGTTCTTC CASSSRPSLNNEQFF
TRBD1 TRBJ2-6 many TRBV4-1 TGCGCCAGCAGCCACGGACAGGGCAGGGTCTCTGGGGCCAACGTCCTGACTTTC CASSHGQGRVSGANVLTF
TRBD2 TRBJ2-3 - TRBV19 TGTGCCAGTAGTATCAGCGGGAGAACAGATACGCAGTATTTT CASSISGRTDTQYF
- TRBJ2-1 - TRBV15 TGTGCCACCAGTAGGAATAGGGACTCCTACAATGAGCAGTTCTTC CATSRNRDSYNEQFF
- TRBJ2-5 - TRBV5-8 TGTGCCAGCAGCCCTCGACAACGGGGGACGACCCAGTACTTC CASSPRQRGTTQYF
- TRBJ1-4 few TRBV19 TGTGCCAGTAGTAGCCCGGGGGCAGGTGAAAAACTGTTTTTT CASSSPGAGEKLFF
TRBD1 TRBJ2-7 few TRBV9 TGTGCCAGCAGCGTAGGGACAGGTACATCCTACGAGCAGTACTTC CASSVGTGTSYEQYF
TRBD2 TRBJ2-7 - TRBV3-1 TGTGCCAGCAGCCAAGCACTAGCGGGAGGGGTGGAGCAGTACTTC CASSQALAGGVEQYF
- TRBJ2-5 few TRBV10-3 TGTGCCACCGGGACCTTAAAAGAGACCCAGTACTTC CATGTLKETQYF
- TRBJ1-2 few TRBV5-1 TGTGCCAGCAGCTTGGGGCTTCGGGCACAGGGAAACTATGGCTACACCTTC CASSLGLRAQGNYGYTF
- TRBJ1-6 many TRBV7-2 TGTGCCAGCAGCTTAGCGATAGGGTTACGTTCACCCCTCCACTTT CASSLAIGLRSPLHF
- TRBJ2-7 - TRBV6-2/TRBV6-3 TGTGCCAGCAGTTTTGCCAGCTCCTACGAGCAGTACTTC CASSFASSYEQYF
- TRBJ1-2 - TRBV2 TGTGCCAGCAGTAGGAGCGTAGGGATCTATGGCTACACCTTC CASSRSVGIYGYTF
- TRBJ2-2 - TRBV2 TGTGCCAGCAGTGACACCTGGACCGGGGAGCTGTTTTTT CASSDTWTGELFF
TRBD1 TRBJ2-7 - TRBV20-1 TGCAGTGCTAACGACAGGGGGATCAAAAGTGAGCAGTACTTC CSANDRGIKSEQYF
- TRBJ2-2 - TRBV19 TGTGCCAGTAGTCGGACGGATTTGAACACCGGGGAGCTGTTTTTT CASSRTDLNTGELFF
TRBD1 TRBJ2-5 many TRBV20-1 TGCAGTGCTCCCGGACAGGGTCGGGAGACCCAGTACTTC CSAPGQGRETQYF
- TRBJ2-1 many TRBV4-3 TGCGCCAGCAGCCAAGAACGGGTCGGGTACAATGAGCAGTTCTTC CASSQERVGYNEQFF
- TRBJ2-3 medium-sized TRBV7-8 TGTGCCAGCAGCAGATTCCAGGGGCCCACAGATACGCAGTATTTT CASSRFQGPTDTQYF
- TRBJ2-3 many TRBV9 TGTGCCAGCAGCGTAGGGTCACTTAACACAGATACGCAGTATTTT CASSVGSLNTDTQYF
- TRBJ2-3 - TRBV7-2 TGTGCCAGCAGCTTAGAGTTGTCAGATACGCAGTATTTT CASSLELSDTQYF
TRBD1 TRBJ2-5 many TRBV4-2 TGTGCCAGCAGCCAAGGGGGACAGGGGGCCGTAGAGACCCAGTACTTC CASSQGGQGAVETQYF
TRBD1 TRBJ2-7 few TRBV25-1 TGTGCCAGCAGGGGGACAGTAAAAGCCTACGAGCAGTACTTC CASRGTVKAYEQYF
- TRBJ2-2 many TRBV5-6 TGTGCCAGCAGCCCTCTGGGGGGTTCCACCGGGGAGCTGTTTTTT CASSPLGGSTGELFF
- TRBJ1-4 many TRBV12-3/TRBV12-4 TGTGCCAGCAGTTTAAGGCAGGTGGGGGAAAAACTGTTTTTT CASSLRQVGEKLFF